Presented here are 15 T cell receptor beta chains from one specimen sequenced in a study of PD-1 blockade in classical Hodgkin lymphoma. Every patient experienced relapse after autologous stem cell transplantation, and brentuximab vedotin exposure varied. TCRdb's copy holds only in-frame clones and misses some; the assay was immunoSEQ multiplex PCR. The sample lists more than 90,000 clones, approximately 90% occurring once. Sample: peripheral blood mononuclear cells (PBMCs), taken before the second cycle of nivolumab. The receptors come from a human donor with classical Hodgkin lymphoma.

The CDR3 is CASSDSGGSSYNEQFF. The CDR3 coding sequence is TGTGCCAGCAGTGACTCGGGAGGGAGCTCCTACAATGAGCAGTTCTTC. The genes are TRBV6-4 and TRBJ2-1, with 7 nucleotides matching TRBD2. The CDR3 covers 16 residues. Germline V gives CDR1 MRHNA, CDR2 SNTAGT. V dropped 0 bases and J dropped 0; count of bases not matched to a gene: 2.

The CDR3 DNA sequence: TGTGCCATCAGAGGGGATATGGGACAAGAGACCCAGTACTTC. It encodes CAIRGDMGQETQYF. The rearrangement links TRBV10-3 to TRBJ2-5, with D possibly matching TRBD1 (5 bases). This CDR3 contains 14 residues. The V and J ends lost 6 bases and 2 bases respectively, with 13 bases between them. CDR1 ENHRY and CDR2 SYGVKD come from the germline V gene.

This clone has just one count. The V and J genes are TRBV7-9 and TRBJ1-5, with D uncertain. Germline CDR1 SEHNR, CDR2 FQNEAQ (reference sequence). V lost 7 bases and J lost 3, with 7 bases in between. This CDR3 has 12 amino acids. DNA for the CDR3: TGTGCCAGCAACTTGGACAATCAGCCCCAGCATTTT. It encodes CASNLDNQPQHF. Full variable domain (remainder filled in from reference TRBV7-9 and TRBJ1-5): DTGVSQNPRHKITKRGQNVTFRCDPISEHNRLYWYRQTLGQGPEFLTYFQNEAQLEKSRLLSDRFSAERPKGSFSTLEIQRTEQGDSAMYLCASNLDNQPQHFGDGTRLSIL.

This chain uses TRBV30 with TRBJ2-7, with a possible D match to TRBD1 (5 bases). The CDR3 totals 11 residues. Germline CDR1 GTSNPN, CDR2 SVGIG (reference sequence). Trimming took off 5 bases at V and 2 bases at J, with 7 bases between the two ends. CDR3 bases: TGTGCCTGGGACAGAACCTACGAGCAGTACTTC. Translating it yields CAWDRTYEQYF.

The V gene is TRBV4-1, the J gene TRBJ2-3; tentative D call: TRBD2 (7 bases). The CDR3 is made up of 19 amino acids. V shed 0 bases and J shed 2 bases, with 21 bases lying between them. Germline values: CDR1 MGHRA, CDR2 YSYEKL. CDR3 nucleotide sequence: TGCGCCAGCAGCCAAGATCGAGGGAGGGGGTTCCTCATCACAGATACGCAGTATTTT. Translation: CASSQDRGRGFLITDTQYF.

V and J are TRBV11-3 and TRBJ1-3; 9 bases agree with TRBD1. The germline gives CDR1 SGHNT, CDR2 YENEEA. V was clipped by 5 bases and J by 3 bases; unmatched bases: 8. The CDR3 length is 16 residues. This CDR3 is CASSGKDRGNGNTIYF. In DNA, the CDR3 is TGTGCCAGCAGCGGAAAGGACAGGGGAAATGGAAACACCATATATTTT.

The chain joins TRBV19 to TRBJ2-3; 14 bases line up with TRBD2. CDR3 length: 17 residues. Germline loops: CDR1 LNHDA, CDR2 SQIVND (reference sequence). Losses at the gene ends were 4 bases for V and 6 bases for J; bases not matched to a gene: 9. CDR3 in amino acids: CASSTRLAGGPKDTQYF. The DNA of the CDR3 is TGTGCCAGTAGTACCCGACTAGCGGGGGGGCCGAAGGATACGCAGTATTTT.

CDR3 bases: TGCGCCAGCAGCTTTGGCGGGGGGGCCGATTACGAGCAGTACTTC. It yields the protein CASSFGGGADYEQYF. The chain uses TRBV5-1 and TRBJ2-7, with 9 bases lining up with TRBD2. The CDR3 runs 15 residues. The junction had 7 bases not matched to a gene; V was cut back by 2 bases and J by 4 bases. Germline loops: CDR1 SGHRS, CDR2 YFSETQ.

The CDR3 nucleotides are TGTGCCAGCAGTTATGGCATGGAGGATGGCTACACCTTC. This sequence encodes CASSYGMEDGYTF. The chain carries TRBV6-5 and TRBJ1-2; no clear D gene. CDR1 is MNHEY, CDR2 SVGAGI, per germline. Trimming took 3 bases from V and 6 from J, leaving 11 bases between them. This CDR3 is built from 13 residues.

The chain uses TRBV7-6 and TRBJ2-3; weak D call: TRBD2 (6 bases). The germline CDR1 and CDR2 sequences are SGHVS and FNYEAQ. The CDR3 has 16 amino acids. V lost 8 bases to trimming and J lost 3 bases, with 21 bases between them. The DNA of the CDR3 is TGTGCCAGCGCTTCAGGAGGGCTGAAGGTAACAGATACGCAGTATTTT. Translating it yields CASASGGLKVTDTQYF.

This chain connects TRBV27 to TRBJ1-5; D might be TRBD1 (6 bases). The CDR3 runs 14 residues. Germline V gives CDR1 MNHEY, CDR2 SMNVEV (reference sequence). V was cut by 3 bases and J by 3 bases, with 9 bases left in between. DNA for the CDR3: TGTGCCAGCAGTTTGACAGGAGACAATCAGCCCCAGCATTTT. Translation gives CASSLTGDNQPQHF.

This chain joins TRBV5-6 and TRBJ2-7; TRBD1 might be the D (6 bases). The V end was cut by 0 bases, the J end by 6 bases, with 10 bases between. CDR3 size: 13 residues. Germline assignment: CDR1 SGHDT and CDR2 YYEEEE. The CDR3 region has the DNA TGTGCCAGCAGCTTGGGACAGGTAGGCGAGCAGTACTTC. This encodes CASSLGQVGEQYF.

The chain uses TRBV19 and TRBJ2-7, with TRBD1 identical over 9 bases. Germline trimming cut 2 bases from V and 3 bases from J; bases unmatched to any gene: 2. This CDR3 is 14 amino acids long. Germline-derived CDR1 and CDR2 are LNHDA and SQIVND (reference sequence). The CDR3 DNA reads TGTGCCAGTAGTATACGGGACAGGGTCTACGAGCAGTACTTC. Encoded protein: CASSIRDRVYEQYF.

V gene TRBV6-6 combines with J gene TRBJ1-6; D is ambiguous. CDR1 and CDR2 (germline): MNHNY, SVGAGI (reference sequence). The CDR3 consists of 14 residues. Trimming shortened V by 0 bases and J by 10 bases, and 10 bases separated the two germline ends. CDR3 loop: CASSYSPLYSPLHF. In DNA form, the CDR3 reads TGTGCCAGCAGTTACTCGCCGTTGTACTCACCCCTCCACTTT.

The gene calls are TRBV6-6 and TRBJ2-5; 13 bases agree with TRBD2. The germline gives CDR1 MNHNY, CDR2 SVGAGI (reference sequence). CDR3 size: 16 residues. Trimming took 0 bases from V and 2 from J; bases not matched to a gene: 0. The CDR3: CASSYSGLAGQETQYF. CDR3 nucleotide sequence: TGTGCCAGCAGTTACTCGGGACTAGCGGGGCAAGAGACCCAGTACTTC.